What follows are 20 T cell receptor beta chains derived from one specimen sequenced in a study of a mutant IDH1 vaccine in newly diagnosed glioma. Assay used: immunoSEQ multiplex PCR; TCRdb lists only in-frame clones, some missing. The top ten hold approximately 8.5% of the sample, which has more than 25,000 clones, around 79% seen once. Their recognized antigens are unknown. The time point denotes: week 35, safety follow-up. Doses comprised 300 ug of mutant IDH1 20-mer peptide each, plus topical imiquimod. Material: PBMCs, obtained from a glioma patient whose treatment included an IDH1 peptide vaccine. The receptors come from a woman aged 30 to 39 with glioma. Some clones in this sample may be carry-over from other donors' samples.

The J gene is TRBJ2-7, the V gene TRBV7-3, with no clear D. Germline V gene sequence: CDR1 SGHTA, CDR2 FQGTGA. The CDR3 is 13 residues long. Trimming pared 5 bases from V and 1 base from J, leaving 9 bases between. The CDR3 is CASSLSGSYEQYF. CDR3 in DNA: TGTGCCAGCAGCCTCTCGGGTTCCTACGAGCAGTACTTC.

This clone was seen only once. The chain couples TRBV9 to TRBJ2-7, with 9 nucleotides matching TRBD1. The CDR3 covers 13 residues. V lost 6 bases to trimming and J lost 6 bases; unmatched junction nucleotides: 7. Germline assignment: CDR1 SGDLS and CDR2 YYNGEE. CDR3 coding DNA: TGTGCCAGCAATCCGGGACAGGGCCCCGAGCAGTACTTC. It is translated as CASNPGQGPEQYF.

J is TRBJ2-5 and V is TRBV18; no clear D gene. With 0 bases removed from V and 5 bases from J, the gap between germline ends came to 4 bases. The CDR3 has 12 amino acids. Germline loops: CDR1 KGHSH, CDR2 LQKENI. CDR3 in amino acids: CASSPPGETQYF. CDR3 in DNA: TGTGCCAGCTCACCACCGGGTGAGACCCAGTACTTC.

The rearrangement uses TRBV6-6 and TRBJ2-7; D remains ambiguous. V was cut by 6 bases and J by 3 bases, with 6 bases left in between. The CDR3 spans 11 residues. Germline CDR1 and CDR2: MNHNY and SVGAGI (reference sequence). The CDR3 sequence: CASSLYYEQYF. DNA for the CDR3: TGTGCCAGCAGCCTCTACTACGAGCAGTACTTC.

This chain links TRBV6-5 with TRBJ2-2; TRBD1 might be the D (6 bases). In germline, CDR1 is MNHEY, CDR2 SVGAGI. The CDR3 loop spans 14 amino acids. Deletions cut 11 bases from V and 2 bases from J, with 15 bases between. CDR3 region: CAARVQGNTGELFF. The CDR3, as DNA: TGTGCCGCTAGAGTACAGGGAAACACCGGGGAGCTGTTTTTT.

The chain has TRBV25-1 and TRBJ1-2; D gene unclear. CDR3 length: 14 residues. With 4 bases removed from V and 5 bases from J, the gap between germline ends came to 14 bases. CDR1 is MGHDK and CDR2 is SYGVNS in the germline V gene. CDR3 bases: TGTGCCAGCAGTGGCCCGGCGGTGGGGTATGGCTACACCTTC. It yields the protein CASSGPAVGYGYTF.

The J gene is TRBJ2-1, the V gene TRBV29-1; 7 bases match TRBD1. There are 14 residues in the CDR3. Unmatched junction bases numbered 6, after V lost 7 bases and J lost 0 bases. Looked up from germline, CDR1 is SQVTM and CDR2 is ANQGSEA. In DNA form, the CDR3 reads TGCAGCGCCTCGGACAGGAGCTCCTACAATGAGCAGTTCTTC. Residues: CSASDRSSYNEQFF.

The V call is TRBV7-6, the J call TRBJ1-1; a possible D gene is TRBD1 (6 bases). V was cut by 3 bases and J by 6 bases, with 14 bases left in between. Germline V CDR1 and CDR2: SGHVS, FNYEAQ. The CDR3 totals 14 residues. CDR3 bases: TGTGCCAGCAGCTTTGGGGGGGGCGTGGCTGAAGCTTTCTTT. The encoded protein is CASSFGGGVAEAFF.

J is TRBJ2-7 and V is TRBV4-1, with TRBD2 matching over 10 bases. The CDR3 consists of 17 residues. With V trimmed by 0 bases and J by 5 bases, 10 bases remained unmatched. CDR1 and CDR2 from the germline V gene are MGHRA and YSYEKL. CDR3 sequence (DNA): TGCGCCAGCAGCCAAGATCGAGGAGCGGGAGGGCTCAACGAGCAGTACTTC. Residues: CASSQDRGAGGLNEQYF.

This clone was seen only a few times. The chain recombines TRBV14 with TRBJ2-5; a weak D match, TRBD2 (5 bases). The CDR3 is made up of 18 amino acids. Germline V gene data show CDR1 as SGHDN and CDR2 as FVKESK. V was cut by 4 bases and J by 1 base, with 22 bases left in between. The CDR3 DNA reads as TGTGCCAGCAGCCCGAGTTTACTGAGGAGGATAAGCCAAGAGACCCAGTACTTC. Protein sequence: CASSPSLLRRISQETQYF.

The V call is TRBV7-9, the J call TRBJ2-7; tentative D call: TRBD2 (5 bases). Germline V gene sequence: CDR1 SEHNR, CDR2 FQNEAQ (reference sequence). Trimming took off 2 bases at V and 6 bases at J, with 17 bases between the two ends. The CDR3 is 15 amino acids. The chain's CDR3 is CASSLNRRELGEQYF. The CDR3 coding sequence is TGTGCCAGCAGCTTAAATCGTAGGGAGTTGGGCGAGCAGTACTTC.

The chain recombines TRBV7-6 with TRBJ2-7; D unresolved. Trimming pared 4 bases from V and 1 base from J, leaving 8 bases between. Germline V gene data show CDR1 as SGHVS and CDR2 as FNYEAQ. There are 13 residues in the CDR3. The CDR3 nucleotides are TGTGCCAGCAGCTCTTATAGATCCTACGAGCAGTACTTC. Residues: CASSSYRSYEQYF.

The chain carries TRBV7-9 and TRBJ2-6, with unresolved D. Trimming pared 5 bases from V and 1 base from J, leaving 3 bases between. Germline assignment: CDR1 SEHNR and CDR2 FQNEAQ (reference sequence). CDR3 length: 13 residues. The CDR3 region is CASSQSGANVLTF. The CDR3 region has the DNA TGTGCCAGCAGCCAGTCTGGGGCCAACGTCCTGACTTTC. Looking up the rest from reference TRBV7-9 and TRBJ2-6 gives the full variable domain: DTGVSQNPRHKITKRGQNVTFRCDPISEHNRLYWYRQTLGQGPEFLTYFQNEAQLEKSRLLSDRFSAERPKGSFSTLEIQRTEQGDSAMYLCASSQSGANVLTFGAGSRLTVL.

The rearrangement links TRBV10-3 to TRBJ2-7; TRBD1 might be the D (5 bases). CDR3 length: 16 residues. CDR1 ENHRY and CDR2 SYGVKD come from the germline V gene. Trimming removed 0 bases from V and 3 bases from J, with 15 bases in between. The CDR3 DNA reads as TGTGCCATCAGTGAGTCTCAAAGCGCAGGGTACTACGAGCAGTACTTC. Its translation: CAISESQSAGYYEQYF.

This clone was recorded a few times. V is TRBV10-3 and J is TRBJ2-1, with TRBD1 identical over 7 bases. The CDR3 extends over 12 amino acids. The germline CDR1 and CDR2 sequences are ENHRY and SYGVKD. V gave up 8 bases and J gave up 8 bases; unmatched junction bases: 6. The CDR3 is CAIAKTGDEQFF. DNA of the CDR3: TGTGCCATCGCAAAAACAGGGGATGAGCAGTTCTTC.

V and J are TRBV19 and TRBJ2-7, with no clear D. V was cut by 1 base and J by 0 bases, with 7 bases left in between. Germline CDR1 is LNHDA and CDR2 is SQIVND (reference sequence). The CDR3 length is 14 residues. The CDR3 DNA follows: TGTGCCAGTAGTATAGGGCTAGGCTCCTACGAGCAGTACTTC. Amino acid sequence: CASSIGLGSYEQYF.

This sequence joins TRBV15 and TRBJ1-2, with a possible D match to TRBD1 (5 bases). The CDR3 totals 15 residues. V was trimmed by 3 bases and J by 2 bases, leaving 13 bases between them. Germline V gene sequence: CDR1 LNHNV, CDR2 YYDKDF (reference sequence). The CDR3 sequence is CATSREAGPNYGYTF. Written as DNA, the CDR3 is TGTGCCACCAGCAGGGAGGCAGGGCCGAACTATGGCTACACCTTC.

V gene TRBV5-1 combines with J gene TRBJ2-5; no clear D gene. CDR3 size: 12 residues. Germline V lookup: CDR1 SGHRS, CDR2 YFSETQ. V dropped 0 bases and J dropped 4 bases, with 4 bases sitting between them. In nucleotides, the CDR3 is TGCGCCAGCAGCTTGGCCTCAGAGACCCAGTACTTC. Protein sequence: CASSLASETQYF.

This rearrangement joins TRBV6-6 to TRBJ1-4; TRBD1 aligns across 9 bases. Trimming at V came to 7 bases and at J to 8 bases, leaving 11 bases not matched to a gene. The germline V gene has CDR1 MNHNY and CDR2 SVGAGI (reference sequence). The CDR3 runs to 15 residues. CDR3 loop: CASILTPGTGEKLFF. Written as DNA, the CDR3 is TGTGCCAGCATCCTTACACCGGGGACAGGGGAAAAACTGTTTTTT.

J is TRBJ2-5 and V is TRBV13, with D maybe TRBD2 (5 bases). Trimming pared 1 base from V and 0 bases from J, leaving 9 bases between. Germline V gives CDR1 PRHDT, CDR2 FYEKMQ (reference sequence). The CDR3 covers 15 residues. The CDR3 region is CASSLAAVYQETQYF. The CDR3 DNA follows: TGTGCCAGCAGCTTAGCAGCGGTTTACCAAGAGACCCAGTACTTC.